The rows below give T cell receptor beta chains drawn from one sample of a study of T cells in Graves' hyperthyroidism and ophthalmopathy. TCRdb recomputed calls from the multiplex PCR reads with MiXCR, one row per CDR3 protein. The sample yields 200,000 to 250,000 distinct CDR3 sequences, roughly 17% seen once. The sequencing input was blood. The origin of the receptors is a man aged 45 to 65 with Graves' hyperthyroidism. Each CDR3 is given with its conserved first and last residue. D genes are given only for firm matches. Not every row has a clone size; where given, it reads once, few, many or a size class.

.	TRBV3-1	many	TRBJ1-2	TGTGCCAGCAGCGAAAGGACAAACTATGGCTACACCTTC	CASSERTNYGYTF
.	TRBV11-3	many	TRBJ2-1	TGTGCCAGCAGCTTAAGACGGGGAGCCTACAATGAGCAGTTCTTC	CASSLRRGAYNEQFF
.	TRBV14	few	TRBJ1-4	TGTGCCAGCAGCCAAGCGTACGGCAGGGTTAATGAAAAACTGTTTTTT	CASSQAYGRVNEKLFF
TRBD1	TRBV5-1	.	TRBJ2-3	TGCGCCAGCAGCCGCCGGGACAGGGTTAACACAGATACGCAGTATTTT	CASSRRDRVNTDTQYF
.	TRBV9	few	TRBJ2-1	TGTGCCAGCAGCTCGAGGACAAGGTTCTACAATGAGCAGTTCTTC	CASSSRTRFYNEQFF
.	TRBV28	.	TRBJ1-3	TGTGCGGTAGGCTCTGGAAACACCATATATTTT	CAVGSGNTIYF
.	TRBV7-9	.	TRBJ2-1	TGTGCCAGCAGCTTAACTTACGGGGCTGGGGCCGGGCAGTTCTTC	CASSLTYGAGAGQFF
TRBD1	TRBV6-2/TRBV6-3	.	TRBJ2-7	TGTGCCAGCAGTAGGACGGAGCAGGGGGCCAGGGAGCAGTACTTC	CASSRTEQGAREQYF
TRBD2	TRBV5-1	few	TRBJ2-3	TGCGCCAGCAGCTTTGGTAGCGGGAGGAGCACAGATACGCAGTATTTT	CASSFGSGRSTDTQYF
.	TRBV18	many	TRBJ2-3	TGTGCCAGCTCACCAGAAGCTACGCAGTATTTT	CASSPEATQYF
.	TRBV7-3	many	TRBJ2-3	TGTGCCAGCAGTTCAGGTGTCTCAGCTAGCACAGATACGCAGTATTTT	CASSSGVSASTDTQYF
TRBD1	TRBV20-1	.	TRBJ1-5	TGCAGTGCTAAAGGGTGGGGACAGGTCAGCAATCAGCCCCAGCATTTT	CSAKGWGQVSNQPQHF
.	TRBV12-3/TRBV12-4	many	TRBJ2-3	TGTGCCAGCAGTTTACGATCCGCGGGCCCTAGCACAGATACGCAGTATTTT	CASSLRSAGPSTDTQYF
.	TRBV20-1	few	TRBJ2-7	TGCAGTGCTAGAGATTTAAACAGGGTTACCTACGAGCAGTACTTC	CSARDLNRVTYEQYF
.	TRBV7-6	.	TRBJ2-7	TGTGCCAGCAGCCAAGCCGACTCTACCCTCTACGAGCAGTACTTC	CASSQADSTLYEQYF
.	TRBV29-1	.	TRBJ2-2	TGCAGCGTTGTTCTAGCGACCAGCCCCACCGGGGAGCTGTTTTTT	CSVVLATSPTGELFF
TRBD2	TRBV5-1	many	TRBJ2-3	TGCGCCAGCAGCTTGGAAGCGGGAGGGCCCACAGATACGCAGTATTTT	CASSLEAGGPTDTQYF
TRBD1	TRBV7-9	.	TRBJ2-1	TGTGCCAGCAGTCCACGGACAGGGGATTGGAATGAGCAGTTCTTC	CASSPRTGDWNEQFF
.	TRBV4-3	many	TRBJ2-1	TGCGCCAGCAGCCAAAGACGCACCTGGCGTCTAGCGCGTCCTTACAATGAGCAGTTCTTC	CASSQRRTWRLARPYNEQFF
.	TRBV5-4	few	TRBJ2-7	TGTGCCAGCAGCGTCTCCGGGACAAGCTCCTACGAGCAGTACTTC	CASSVSGTSSYEQYF
.	TRBV30	.	TRBJ2-2	TGTGCCTCCTCGCTTGGGCGGACCGGGGGGCTGTTTTTT	CASSLGRTGGLFF
.	TRBV3-1	many	TRBJ2-2	TGTGCCAGCTCCCCCCAGGGAGCTATCGGGGAGCTGTTTTTT	CASSPQGAIGELFF
.	TRBV5-1	.	TRBJ1-3	TGCGCCAGCAGCGAGGACCCGGGCGGAAACACCATATATTTT	CASSEDPGGNTIYF
.	TRBV20-1	.	TRBJ2-1	TGCAGTGCTAGAGACCCCTACAATGAGCAGTTCTTC	CSARDPYNEQFF
.	TRBV12-3/TRBV12-4	many	TRBJ2-4	TGTGCCAGCAGTTCGACAGCCAAAAACATTCAGTACTTC	CASSSTAKNIQYF
TRBD2	TRBV20-1	.	TRBJ2-1	TGCAGTGCTAGGGGGACTAGCATAAGCCAGGGGTTCTTC	CSARGTSISQGFF
TRBD2	TRBV20-1	many	TRBJ2-7	TGCAGTGCTACCCCCCTAGCGGGAGGGCCCTACGAGCAGTACTTC	CSATPLAGGPYEQYF
TRBD2	TRBV2	.	TRBJ2-2	TGTGCCAGCAGCCCGGGACTACAGAACACCGGGGAGCTGTTTTTT	CASSPGLQNTGELFF
TRBD2	TRBV5-1	many	TRBJ2-7	TGCGCCAGCAGCGTGGCCGCGGGGGATTTCTACGAGCAGTACTTC	CASSVAAGDFYEQYF
.	TRBV12-3/TRBV12-4	many	TRBJ1-5	TGTGCCAGCGCCCCCTGGGGTCAGCCCCAGCATTTT	CASAPWGQPQHF
TRBD1	TRBV29-1	.	TRBJ1-1	TGCAGCGTTGAAAGGGACAGGGTGCGGGCTTTCTTT	CSVERDRVRAFF
.	TRBV11-2	few	TRBJ2-7	TGTGCCAGCAGCTTAGTACTTCGGCAGGGCTACGAGCAGTACTTC	CASSLVLRQGYEQYF
.	TRBV20-1	.	TRBJ2-2	TGCAGTGCTAGAGATTACGACGGGGAGCTGTTTTTT	CSARDYDGELFF